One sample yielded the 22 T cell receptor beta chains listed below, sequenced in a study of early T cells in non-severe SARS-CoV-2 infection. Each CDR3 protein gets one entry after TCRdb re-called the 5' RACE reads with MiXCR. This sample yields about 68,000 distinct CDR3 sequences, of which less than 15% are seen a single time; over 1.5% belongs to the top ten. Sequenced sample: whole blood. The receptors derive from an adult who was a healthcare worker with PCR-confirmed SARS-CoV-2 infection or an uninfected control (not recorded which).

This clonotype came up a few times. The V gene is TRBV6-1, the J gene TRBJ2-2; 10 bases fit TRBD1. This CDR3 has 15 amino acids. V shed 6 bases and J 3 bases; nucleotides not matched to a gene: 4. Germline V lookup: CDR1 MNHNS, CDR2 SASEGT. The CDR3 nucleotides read TGTGCCAGCAGCGCCGGGACAGGGGACACCGGGGAGCTGTTTTTT. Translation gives CASSAGTGDTGELFF.

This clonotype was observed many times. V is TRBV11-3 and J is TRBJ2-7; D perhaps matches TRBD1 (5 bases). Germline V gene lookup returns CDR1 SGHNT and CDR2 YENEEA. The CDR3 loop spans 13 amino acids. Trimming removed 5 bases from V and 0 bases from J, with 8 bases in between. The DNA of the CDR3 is TGTGCCAGCAGCCGAGACAGCTCCTACGAGCAGTACTTC. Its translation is CASSRDSSYEQYF.

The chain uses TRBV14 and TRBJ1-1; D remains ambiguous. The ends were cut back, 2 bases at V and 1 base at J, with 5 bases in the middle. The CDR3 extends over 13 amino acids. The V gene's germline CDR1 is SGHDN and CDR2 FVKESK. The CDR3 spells CASSQYRNTEAFF. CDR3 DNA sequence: TGTGCCAGCAGCCAATACAGGAACACTGAAGCTTTCTTT.

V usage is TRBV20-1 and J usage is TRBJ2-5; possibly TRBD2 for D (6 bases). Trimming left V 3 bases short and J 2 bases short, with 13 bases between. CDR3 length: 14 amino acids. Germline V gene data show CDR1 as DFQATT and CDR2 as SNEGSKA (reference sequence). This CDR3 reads CSAREGRGQETQYF. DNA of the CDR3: TGCAGTGCTAGGGAGGGCCGGGGGCAAGAGACCCAGTACTTC.

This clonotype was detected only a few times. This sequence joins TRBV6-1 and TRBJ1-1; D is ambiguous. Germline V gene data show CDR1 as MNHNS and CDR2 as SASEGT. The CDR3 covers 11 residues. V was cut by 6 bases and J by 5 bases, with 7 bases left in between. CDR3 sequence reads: CASRSETEAFF. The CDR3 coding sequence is TGTGCCAGCAGATCGGAGACTGAAGCTTTCTTT.

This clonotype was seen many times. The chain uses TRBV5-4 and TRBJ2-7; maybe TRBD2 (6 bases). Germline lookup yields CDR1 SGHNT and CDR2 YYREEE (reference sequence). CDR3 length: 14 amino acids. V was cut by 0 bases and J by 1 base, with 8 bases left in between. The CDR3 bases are TGTGCCAGCAGCTTGGGGGACTCTTCCTACGAGCAGTACTTC. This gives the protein CASSLGDSSYEQYF.

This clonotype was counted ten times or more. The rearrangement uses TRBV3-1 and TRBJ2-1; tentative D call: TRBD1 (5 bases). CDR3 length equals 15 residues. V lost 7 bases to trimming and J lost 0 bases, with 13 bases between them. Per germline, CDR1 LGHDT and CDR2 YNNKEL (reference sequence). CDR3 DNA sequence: TGTGCCAGCAACAAAGACAGCTACTCCTACAATGAGCAGTTCTTC. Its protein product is CASNKDSYSYNEQFF.

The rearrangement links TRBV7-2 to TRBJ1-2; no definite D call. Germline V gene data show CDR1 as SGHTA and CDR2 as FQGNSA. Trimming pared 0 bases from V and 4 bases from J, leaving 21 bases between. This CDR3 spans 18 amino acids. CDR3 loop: CASSLAPQSTRRTYGYTF. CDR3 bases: TGTGCCAGCAGCTTAGCGCCTCAGAGTACGCGCCGTACCTATGGCTACACCTTC. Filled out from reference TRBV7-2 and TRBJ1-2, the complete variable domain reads GAGVSQSPSNKVTEKGKDVELRCDPISGHTALYWYRQSLGQGLEFLIYFQGNSAPDKSGLPSDRFSAERTGGSVSTLTIQRTQQEDSAVYLCASSLAPQSTRRTYGYTFGSGTRLTVV.

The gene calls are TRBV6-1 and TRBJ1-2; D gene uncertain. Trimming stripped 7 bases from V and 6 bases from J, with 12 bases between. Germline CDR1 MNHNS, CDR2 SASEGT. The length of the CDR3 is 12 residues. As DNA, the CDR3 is TGTGCCAGCATGGGCGGGTCGAATGGCTACACCTTC. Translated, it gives CASMGGSNGYTF.

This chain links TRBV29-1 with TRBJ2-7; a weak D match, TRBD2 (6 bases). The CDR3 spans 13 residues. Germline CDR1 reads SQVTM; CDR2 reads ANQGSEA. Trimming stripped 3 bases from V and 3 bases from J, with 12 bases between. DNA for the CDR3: TGCAGCGTTGATGGAGGGGCCTTCTACGAGCAGTACTTC. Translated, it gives CSVDGGAFYEQYF.

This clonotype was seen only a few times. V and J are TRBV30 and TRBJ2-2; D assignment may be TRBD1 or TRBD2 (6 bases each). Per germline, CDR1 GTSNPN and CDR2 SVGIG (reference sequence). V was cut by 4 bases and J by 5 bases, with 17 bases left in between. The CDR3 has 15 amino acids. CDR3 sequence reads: CAWTLPGEDTGELFF. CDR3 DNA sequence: TGTGCCTGGACCCTCCCAGGGGAGGATACCGGGGAGCTGTTTTTT.

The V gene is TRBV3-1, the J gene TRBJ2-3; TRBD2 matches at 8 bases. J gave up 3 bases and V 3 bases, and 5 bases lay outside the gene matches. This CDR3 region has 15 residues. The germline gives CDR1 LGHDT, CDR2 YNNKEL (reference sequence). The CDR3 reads CASSQGRGETDTQYF. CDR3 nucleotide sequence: TGTGCCAGCAGCCAGGGGCGGGGGGAGACAGATACGCAGTATTTT.

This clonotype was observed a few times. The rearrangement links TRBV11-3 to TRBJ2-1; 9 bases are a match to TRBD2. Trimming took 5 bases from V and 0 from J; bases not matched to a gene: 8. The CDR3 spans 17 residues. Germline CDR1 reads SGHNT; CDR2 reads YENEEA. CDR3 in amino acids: CASSLGLAGSSYNEQFF. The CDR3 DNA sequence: TGTGCCAGCAGCCTGGGGCTAGCGGGGAGCTCCTACAATGAGCAGTTCTTC. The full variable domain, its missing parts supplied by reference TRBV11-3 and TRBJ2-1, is EAGVVQSPRYKIIEKKQPVAFWCNPISGHNTLYWYLQNLGQGPELLIRYENEEAVDDSQLPKDRFSAERLKGVDSTLKIQPAELGDSAVYLCASSLGLAGSSYNEQFFGPGTRLTVL.

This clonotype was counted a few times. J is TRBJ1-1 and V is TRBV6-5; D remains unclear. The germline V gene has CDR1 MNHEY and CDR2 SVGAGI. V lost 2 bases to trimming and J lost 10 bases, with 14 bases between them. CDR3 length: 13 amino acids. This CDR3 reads CASSYNRKIAAFF. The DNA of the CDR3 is TGTGCCAGCAGTTACAATAGGAAAATAGCAGCTTTCTTT.

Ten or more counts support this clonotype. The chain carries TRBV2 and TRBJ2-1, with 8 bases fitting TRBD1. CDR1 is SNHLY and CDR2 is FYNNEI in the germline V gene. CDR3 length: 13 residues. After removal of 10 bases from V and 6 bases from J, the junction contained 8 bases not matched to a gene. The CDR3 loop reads CATLNRGFNEQFF. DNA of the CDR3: TGTGCCACCCTTAACAGGGGGTTCAATGAGCAGTTCTTC.

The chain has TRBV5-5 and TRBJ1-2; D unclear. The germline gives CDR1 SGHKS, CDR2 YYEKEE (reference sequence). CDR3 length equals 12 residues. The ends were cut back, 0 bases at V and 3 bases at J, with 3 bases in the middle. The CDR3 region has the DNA TGTGCCAGCAGCTTGGGGGACTATGGCTACACCTTC. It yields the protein CASSLGDYGYTF.

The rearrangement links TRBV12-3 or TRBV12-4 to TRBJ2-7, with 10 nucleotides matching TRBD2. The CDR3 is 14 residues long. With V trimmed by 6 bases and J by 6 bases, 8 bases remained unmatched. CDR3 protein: CASSPSGGAVEQYF. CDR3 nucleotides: TGTGCCAGCAGCCCGAGCGGGGGGGCGGTCGAGCAGTACTTC.

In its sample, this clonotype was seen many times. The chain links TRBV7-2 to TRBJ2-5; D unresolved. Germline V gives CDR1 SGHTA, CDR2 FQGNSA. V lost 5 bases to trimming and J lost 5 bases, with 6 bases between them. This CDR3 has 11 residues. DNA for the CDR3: TGTGCCAGCAGCCACCTGGAGACCCAGTACTTC. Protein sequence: CASSHLETQYF.

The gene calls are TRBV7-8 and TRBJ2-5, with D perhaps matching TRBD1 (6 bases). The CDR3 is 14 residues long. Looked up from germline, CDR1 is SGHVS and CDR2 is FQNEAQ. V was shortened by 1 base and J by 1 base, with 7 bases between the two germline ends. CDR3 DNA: TGTGCCAGCAGCTTAGGGGGGCGCCAAGAGACCCAGTACTTC. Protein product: CASSLGGRQETQYF.

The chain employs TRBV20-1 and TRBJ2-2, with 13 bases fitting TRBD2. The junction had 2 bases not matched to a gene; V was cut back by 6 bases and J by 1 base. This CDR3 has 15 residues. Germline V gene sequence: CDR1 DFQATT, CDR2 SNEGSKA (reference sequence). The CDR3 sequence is CSARTSGGNTGELFF. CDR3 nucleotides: TGCAGTGCACGGACTAGCGGGGGGAACACCGGGGAGCTGTTTTTT.

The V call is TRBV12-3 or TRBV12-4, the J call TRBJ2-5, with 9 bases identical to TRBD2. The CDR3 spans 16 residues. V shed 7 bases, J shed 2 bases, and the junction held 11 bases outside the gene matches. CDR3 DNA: TGTGCCAGCACCCAAGGGGCGGGGGGGCCTCAAGAGACCCAGTACTTC. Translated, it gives CASTQGAGGPQETQYF.

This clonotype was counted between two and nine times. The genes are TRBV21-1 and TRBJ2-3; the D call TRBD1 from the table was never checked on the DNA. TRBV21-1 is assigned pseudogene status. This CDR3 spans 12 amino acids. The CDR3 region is CAGQPGTDTQYF. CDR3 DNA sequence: TGTGCCGGACAGCCGGGCACAGATACGCAGTATTTT.